The 32 T cell receptor beta chains in this list originate from one sample, sequenced in a study of blood T cell repertoires in COVID-19. Some clones are missing from TCRdb's copy, which holds only in-frame ones; the method was immunoSEQ multiplex PCR. The data contain about 150,000 clones, 70% to 85% of them singletons. Specimen: peripheral blood. The receptor source for this set is a woman aged 55 to 70 with acute or convalescent COVID-19.

This clone was detected a few times. The chain uses TRBV7-9 and TRBJ1-5; no firm D call. The CDR3 length is 14 residues. From germline, CDR1 is SEHNR and CDR2 FQNEAQ (reference sequence). V lost 5 bases and J 2 bases, leaving 10 bases between the germline ends. The CDR3 spells CASSPSEGNQPQHF. CDR3 sequence (DNA): TGTGCCAGCAGCCCGTCGGAGGGCAATCAGCCCCAGCATTTT.

CDR3 amino acids: CAISESGAAFF. DNA of the CDR3: TGTGCCATCAGTGAGTCGGGGGCGGCTTTCTTT. The V call is TRBV10-3, the J call TRBJ1-1; TRBD1 is a possible D gene (6 bases). Germline CDR1 and CDR2: ENHRY and SYGVKD. V lost 0 bases, J lost 11 bases, and 7 bases lay in between. The CDR3 spans 11 residues.

In DNA, the CDR3 is TGTGCCAGCAGTGATTCCTGGGGACTAGCGGACACAGATACGCAGTATTTT. This encodes CASSDSWGLADTDTQYF. The rearrangement links TRBV2 to TRBJ2-3; 11 nucleotides agree with TRBD2. This CDR3 region has 17 residues. Germline V gives CDR1 SNHLY, CDR2 FYNNEI. Trimming took 3 bases from V and 2 from J; bases not matched to a gene: 7.

V and J are TRBV11-2 and TRBJ1-3; D is undetermined. The V end was cut by 5 bases, the J end by 0 bases, with 8 bases between. Germline V lookup: CDR1 SGHAT, CDR2 FQNNGV. This CDR3 is 14 amino acids long. The CDR3: CASSPQLSGNTIYF. In DNA form, the CDR3 reads TGTGCCAGCAGCCCACAGCTCTCTGGAAACACCATATATTTT.

This clone was found a few times. The J gene is TRBJ1-1, the V gene TRBV6-5; the match to TRBD1 covers 8 bases. The CDR3 is 14 residues long. The V and J ends lost 6 bases and 5 bases, in that order; junction bases with no gene match: 8. Looked up from germline, CDR1 is MNHEY and CDR2 is SVGAGI. As DNA, the CDR3 is TGTGCCAGCAGGTTGACAGGGGAGAGGACTGAAGCTTTCTTT. Translation gives CASRLTGERTEAFF.

J is TRBJ1-2 and V is TRBV5-6, with 11 bases identical to TRBD1. The CDR3 extends over 16 amino acids. Unmatched junction bases numbered 7, after V lost 3 bases and J lost 3 bases. Looked up from germline, CDR1 is SGHDT and CDR2 is YYEEEE. The CDR3 here is CASSSRDRGFHYGYTF. The CDR3 DNA follows: TGTGCCAGCAGCTCCCGGGACAGGGGGTTTCACTATGGCTACACCTTC.

The V gene is TRBV25-1, the J gene TRBJ1-1; TRBD1 matches 7 bases. The CDR3 is 14 residues long. CDR1 is MGHDK, CDR2 SYGVNS, per germline. Trimming cost V 8 bases and J 0 bases; bases outside gene matches: 6. The CDR3 loop is CASQGGQLNTEAFF. In nucleotides, the CDR3 is TGTGCCAGCCAAGGGGGACAGCTGAACACTGAAGCTTTCTTT.

This clone was observed a single time. This sequence joins TRBV6-4 and TRBJ1-2, with 7 bases that match TRBD1. The germline V gene has CDR1 MRHNA and CDR2 SNTAGT. The CDR3 is 14 amino acids. The trim removed 4 bases at V and 2 bases at J, leaving 4 bases unmatched. CDR3 in DNA: TGTGCCAGCAGTGCTTCGGGACAGAACTATGGCTACACCTTC. It encodes CASSASGQNYGYTF.

This clone has a handful of counts. The V and J genes are TRBV19 and TRBJ1-4; unclear D gene. Germline V gene data show CDR1 as LNHDA and CDR2 as SQIVND (reference sequence). This CDR3 region has 15 residues. V was clipped by 6 bases and J by 5 bases, with 16 bases between them. The CDR3 DNA reads TGTGCCAGTAGACCGTTGCAGGTTGGAAATGAAAAACTGTTTTTT. Translation gives CASRPLQVGNEKLFF.

The chain couples TRBV5-1 to TRBJ1-6, with 8 bases lining up with TRBD1. Germline V gene sequence: CDR1 SGHRS, CDR2 YFSETQ. V shed 4 bases and J 10 bases; nucleotides not matched to a gene: 16. This CDR3 contains 17 residues. The CDR3 protein is CASSRERAGQGGSPLHF. The DNA for the CDR3 is TGCGCCAGCAGCCGGGAGAGGGCTGGACAGGGAGGATCACCCCTCCACTTT. Full variable domain (remainder filled in from reference TRBV5-1 and TRBJ1-6): KAGVTQTPRYLIKTRGQQVTLSCSPISGHRSVSWYQQTPGQGLQFLFEYFSETQRNKGNFPGRFSGRQFSNSRSEMNVSTLELGDSALYLCASSRERAGQGGSPLHFGNGTRLTVT.

The chain combines TRBV7-2 with TRBJ2-1, with D perhaps matching TRBD2 (6 bases). V was clipped by 5 bases and J by 5 bases, with 16 bases between them. From germline, CDR1 is SGHTA and CDR2 FQGNSA. CDR3 size: 15 residues. In nucleotides, the CDR3 is TGTGCCAGCAGCCCGGCGGGACTCGATAACAATGAGCAGTTCTTC. Translated, it gives CASSPAGLDNNEQFF.

J is TRBJ2-7 and V is TRBV3-1 (or the pseudogene TRBV3-2); maybe TRBD1 (5 bases). Trimming took off 9 bases at V and 6 bases at J, with 18 bases between the two ends. Germline CDR1 and CDR2: LGHDT and YNNKEL (reference sequence). This CDR3 has 13 amino acids. For the CDR3, the DNA is TGTGCCAGGACCCTTCTAGGGGATCTCGAGCAGTACGTC. Translating it yields CARTLLGDLEQYV.

The chain links TRBV29-1 to TRBJ1-1; D perhaps matches TRBD1 (5 bases). This CDR3 contains 12 residues. The germline V and J ends were trimmed by 7 bases and 4 bases, with 13 bases remaining between them. Germline V gene sequence: CDR1 SQVTM, CDR2 ANQGSEA. The chain's CDR3 is CSAAGMGTEAFF. In DNA, the CDR3 is TGCAGCGCCGCAGGGATGGGCACTGAAGCTTTCTTT.

The chain employs TRBV18 and TRBJ2-1; D is possibly TRBD1 (6 bases). V gave up 5 bases and J gave up 6 bases, with 11 bases separating them. This CDR3 is built from 13 residues. The germline V gene has CDR1 KGHSH and CDR2 LQKENI. CDR3 region: CASSYEQGNEQFF. The CDR3 nucleotides are TGTGCCAGCTCATACGAACAGGGCAATGAGCAGTTCTTC.

V and J are TRBV4-1 and TRBJ1-4, with a weak D call TRBD1 (5 bases). CDR1 and CDR2 (germline): MGHRA, YSYEKL. The CDR3 loop spans 14 amino acids. Trimming stripped 4 bases from V and 3 bases from J, with 9 bases between. CDR3 DNA: TGCGCCAGCAGCCCAGGGTTACCTAATGAAAAACTGTTTTTT. Amino acids: CASSPGLPNEKLFF.

The genes are TRBV5-1 and TRBJ2-5, with TRBD2 matching over 8 bases. Trimming cost V 6 bases and J 5 bases; bases outside gene matches: 12. CDR1 and CDR2 (germline): SGHRS, YFSETQ. The CDR3 runs to 15 residues. CDR3 in DNA: TGCGCCAGCACCCGATCCCTTAGCGGGGCCGAGACCCAGTACTTC. Translating gives CASTRSLSGAETQYF.

The V gene is TRBV10-2, the J gene TRBJ1-6, with D hard to call. Germline V lookup: CDR1 WSHSY, CDR2 SAAADI. The V end was cut by 3 bases, the J end by 10 bases, with 10 bases between. The CDR3 loop spans 13 amino acids. The CDR3 spells CASSERGNSPLHF. In nucleotides, the CDR3 is TGCGCCAGCAGTGAACGAGGGAACTCACCCCTCCACTTT.

This chain uses TRBV7-9 with TRBJ1-2; 10 nucleotides line up with TRBD1. From germline, CDR1 is SEHNR and CDR2 FQNEAQ (reference sequence). This CDR3 is 16 amino acids long. Trimming took 4 bases from V and 6 from J; bases not matched to a gene: 11. The CDR3 loop is CASSSRGQGFINGYTF. CDR3 in DNA: TGTGCCAGCAGCTCCCGGGGACAGGGGTTTATTAATGGCTACACCTTC.

The gene calls are TRBV10-2 and TRBJ2-7; a possible D gene is TRBD2 (6 bases). The germline CDR1 and CDR2 sequences are WSHSY and SAAADI. Trimming left V 6 bases short and J 1 base short, with 10 bases between. This CDR3 contains 13 residues. The CDR3 coding sequence is TGCGCCAGCAGGCGGGGCCCTTCCTACGAGCAGTACTTC. It translates to CASRRGPSYEQYF.

This clone was seen only a few times. The chain couples TRBV9 to TRBJ2-2, with D possibly being TRBD2 (5 bases). The V gene's germline CDR1 is SGDLS and CDR2 YYNGEE. V lost 0 bases and J lost 5, with 14 bases in between. This CDR3 spans 16 amino acids. The CDR3 nucleotides are TGTGCCAGCAGCGTAGTACCCCCCCCGGGAACCGGGGAGCTGTTTTTT. As protein: CASSVVPPPGTGELFF.

The V call is TRBV19, the J call TRBJ1-1; no clear D gene. Germline loops: CDR1 LNHDA, CDR2 SQIVND (reference sequence). The CDR3 spans 14 residues. Trimming pared 8 bases from V and 1 base from J, leaving 14 bases between. The CDR3 spells CASWTRERNTEAFF. The CDR3 bases are TGTGCCAGTTGGACGCGGGAGAGGAACACTGAAGCTTTCTTT.

Regarding this clone: Different DNA sequences within this sample yield the same CDR3. As DNA, the CDR3 is TGTGCCATCAGTGGTCAGGGGAACACTGAAGCTTTCTTT. Translated, it gives CAISGQGNTEAFF. The chain recombines TRBV10-3 with TRBJ1-1; maybe TRBD1 (5 bases). Germline CDR1 is ENHRY and CDR2 is SYGVKD. The CDR3 runs 13 residues. V shed 4 bases and J shed 1 base, with 7 bases lying between them.

The chain couples TRBV7-8 to TRBJ1-2; the D gene is possibly TRBD1 (5 bases). Trimming shortened V by 5 bases and J by 3 bases, and 10 bases separated the two germline ends. Germline V CDR1 and CDR2: SGHVS, FQNEAQ. The CDR3 totals 13 residues. CDR3 nucleotide sequence: TGTGCCAGCAGCCCGGACATTGACTATGGCTACACCTTC. Translating it yields CASSPDIDYGYTF.

The CDR3 spells CASSTRTGANSPLHF. In nucleotides, the CDR3 is TGTGCCAGCAGCACTAGGACAGGGGCTAATTCACCCCTCCACTTT. This chain links TRBV7-9 with TRBJ1-6; 9 nucleotides line up with TRBD1. The germline gives CDR1 SEHNR, CDR2 FQNEAQ (reference sequence). This CDR3 is 15 amino acids long. V lost 5 bases to trimming and J lost 6 bases; unmatched junction nucleotides: 5.

As DNA, the CDR3 is TGCGCCAGCAGCTTTGGACAGGGGGCGTCCCAAGAGACCCAGTACTTC. Translated, it gives CASSFGQGASQETQYF. This chain links TRBV5-1 with TRBJ2-5, with TRBD1 matching over 11 bases. The CDR3 has 16 amino acids. The germline gives CDR1 SGHRS, CDR2 YFSETQ. V was clipped by 2 bases and J by 1 base; unmatched bases: 4.

CDR3 amino acids: CASSVSGLANEQYF. CDR3 nucleotide sequence: TGTGCCAGCAGCGTCTCGGGACTAGCTAACGAGCAGTACTTC. The chain employs TRBV9 and TRBJ2-7; 9 bases are shared with TRBD2. The CDR3 covers 14 residues. Per the germline V gene, CDR1 is SGDLS and CDR2 is YYNGEE. The V segment lost 2 bases and the J segment 5 bases; nucleotides outside the gene matches: 5.

The J gene is TRBJ2-1, the V gene TRBV29-1; TRBD2 agrees at 11 bases. Germline trimming cut 6 bases from V and 3 bases from J; bases unmatched to any gene: 13. The CDR3 spans 17 residues. The germline CDR1 and CDR2 sequences are SQVTM and ANQGSEA. Here the CDR3 DNA reads TGCAGCGTAGCCGGGACTAGCGGAGGCAGATTCTACAATGAGCAGTTCTTC. This encodes CSVAGTSGGRFYNEQFF.

The chain employs TRBV27 and TRBJ2-5; 7 positions agree with TRBD1. The CDR3 length is 13 residues. V lost 3 bases and J lost 3; bases outside the gene matches: 1. The germline gives CDR1 MNHEY, CDR2 SMNVEV (reference sequence). The CDR3 DNA reads TGTGCCAGCAGTTTCCAGGGGGAAGAGACCCAGTACTTC. Its translation is CASSFQGEETQYF.

This clone came up a few times. The V call is TRBV29-1, the J call TRBJ1-2; no clear D gene. The CDR3 is 12 amino acids. Trimming removed 5 bases at V and 6 bases at J, with 13 bases between. Germline CDR1 SQVTM, CDR2 ANQGSEA. CDR3 protein: CSVTDPPNGYTF. The CDR3 DNA reads as TGCAGCGTTACAGACCCACCGAATGGCTACACCTTC.

The gene calls are TRBV7-9 and TRBJ1-6; D is possibly TRBD1 (5 bases). V lost 8 bases and J lost 7, with 12 bases in between. CDR1 is SEHNR and CDR2 is FQNEAQ in the germline V gene (reference sequence). This CDR3 comprises 13 residues. This CDR3 is CASGATVNSPLHF. The CDR3 bases are TGTGCCAGCGGGGCGACGGTAAATTCACCCCTCCACTTT.

The V and J genes are TRBV12-3 or TRBV12-4 and TRBJ1-6; the D gene is possibly TRBD1 (6 bases). The CDR3 totals 13 residues. The V gene lost 5 bases and the J gene lost 7 bases, with 9 bases spanning the gap. CDR3 sequence reads: CASSGQTNSPLHF. DNA for the CDR3: TGTGCCAGCAGTGGACAGACCAATTCACCCCTCCACTTT.

The J gene is TRBJ1-1, the V gene TRBV5-4; D might be TRBD1 (5 bases). Germline V CDR1 and CDR2: SGHNT, YYREEE (reference sequence). Deletions cut 3 bases from V and 0 bases from J, with 12 bases between. This CDR3 has 15 amino acids. This chain's CDR3 is CASSWRDGLNTEAFF. DNA of the CDR3: TGTGCCAGCAGCTGGAGGGACGGGCTGAACACTGAAGCTTTCTTT.